The 16 T cell receptor beta chains below come from one sample, sequenced in a study of CD8+ T cells in alopecia areata. Treatment noted: oral pan-JAK inhibitor, 5-10 mg twice daily. It was cDNA, reverse transcribed from extracted RNA, that served as the sequencing template. Sequencing was performed with immunoSEQ multiplex PCR; in TCRdb, only in-frame clones are kept and a portion is missing. Among some 180,000 clones listed, 53% were seen once. Sequenced here: CD8+ T cells sorted from blood, sampled at week 24, from a patient treated with tofacitinib. The receptors come from a human donor with alopecia areata.

V usage is TRBV27 and J usage is TRBJ2-3; perhaps TRBD2 as D (6 bases). V was shortened by 0 bases and J by 7 bases, with 17 bases between the two germline ends. Germline V gene sequence: CDR1 MNHEY, CDR2 SMNVEV (reference sequence). This CDR3 is 16 amino acids long. CDR3 region: CASSLSNAKAGNTQYF. CDR3 sequence (DNA): TGTGCCAGCAGTTTATCCAACGCCAAGGCGGGGAATACGCAGTATTTT.

The chain joins TRBV21-1 to TRBJ2-3; the DNA was not used to check the table's D call, TRBD1. TRBV21-1 is termed a pseudogene. CDR3 length: 18 amino acids. CDR3 DNA sequence: TGTGCCAGCAGCAATGGGGGGGACCGGGACAGGGGCACAGATACGCAGTATTTT. This encodes CASSNGGDRDRGTDTQYF.

This clone was observed a handful of times. J is TRBJ2-7 and V is TRBV2, with 7 nucleotides matching TRBD1. V lost 5 bases and J lost 4; bases outside the gene matches: 5. The CDR3 consists of 13 residues. Germline CDR1 is SNHLY and CDR2 is FYNNEI. The CDR3 protein is CASSPTGKYEQYF. The CDR3 DNA follows: TGTGCCAGCAGTCCGACAGGGAAATACGAGCAGTACTTC.

The gene calls are TRBV25-1 and TRBJ2-7; D perhaps matches TRBD1 (6 bases). V lost 7 bases, J lost 5 bases, and 15 bases lay in between. Germline CDR1 is MGHDK and CDR2 is SYGVNS. The CDR3 has 13 amino acids. The DNA of the CDR3 is TGTGCCAGCACCTGGGGCAGGGGAAACGAGCAGTACTTC. Translating gives CASTWGRGNEQYF.

The chain joins TRBV11-2 to TRBJ2-5; 9 bases agree with TRBD1. Unmatched junction bases numbered 18, after V lost 5 bases and J lost 5 bases. This CDR3 region has 18 residues. Per the germline V gene, CDR1 is SGHAT and CDR2 is FQNNGV. The CDR3 here is CASSPTTGGSTGWETQYF. Written as DNA, the CDR3 is TGTGCCAGCAGCCCCACGACAGGGGGGTCCACTGGCTGGGAGACCCAGTACTTC. The variable domain in full, with the rest retrieved from reference TRBV11-2 and TRBJ2-5, is EAGVAQSPRYKIIEKRQSVAFWCNPISGHATLYWYQQILGQGPKLLIQFQNNGVVDDSQLPKDRFSAERLKGVDSTLKIQPAKLEDSAVYLCASSPTTGGSTGWETQYFGPGTRLLVL.

This chain links TRBV30 with TRBJ2-7; D is unclear. V lost 0 bases, J lost 3 bases, and 12 bases lay in between. The CDR3 sequence is 14 residues long. The V gene's germline CDR1 is GTSNPN and CDR2 SVGIG (reference sequence). DNA for the CDR3: TGTGCCTGGAGTGTCGGTAATGCGAACTACGAGCAGTACTTC. Translating gives CAWSVGNANYEQYF.

J is TRBJ1-1 and V is TRBV11-1; no firm D call. V dropped 0 bases and J dropped 8 bases, with 10 bases sitting between them. Germline loops: CDR1 SGHAT, CDR2 FQDESV (reference sequence). The CDR3 has 13 residues. The CDR3 region is CASSLAGRGEAFF. CDR3 in DNA: TGTGCCAGCAGCTTAGCCGGGCGTGGAGAAGCTTTCTTT.

V gene TRBV10-2 combines with J gene TRBJ2-5; D possibly corresponds to TRBD2 (6 bases). This CDR3 spans 13 amino acids. Trimming stripped 6 bases from V and 4 bases from J, with 12 bases between. CDR1 and CDR2 (germline): WSHSY, SAAADI. The CDR3 reads CASRTGVGETQYF. In nucleotides, the CDR3 is TGCGCCAGCAGGACGGGGGTAGGAGAGACCCAGTACTTC.

This clone was seen only a few times. This chain links TRBV29-1 with TRBJ2-1; no definite D call. CDR1 is SQVTM and CDR2 is ANQGSEA in the germline V gene. Trimming stripped 3 bases from V and 9 bases from J, with 12 bases between. CDR3 length: 12 residues. CDR3 protein: CSVEFRSGEQFF. CDR3 DNA: TGCAGCGTTGAGTTTAGGTCCGGTGAGCAGTTCTTC.

This clone was counted only a few times. This rearrangement joins TRBV29-1 to TRBJ1-2; D may be TRBD1 (5 bases). The CDR3 extends over 14 amino acids. The V end was cut by 3 bases, the J end by 5 bases, with 16 bases between. Germline CDR1 reads SQVTM; CDR2 reads ANQGSEA. The CDR3: CSVDGGDAVYGYTF. The DNA for the CDR3 is TGCAGCGTTGATGGGGGGGACGCAGTTTATGGCTACACCTTC.

The J gene is TRBJ2-7, the V gene TRBV10-3; D is ambiguous. Germline-derived CDR1 and CDR2 are ENHRY and SYGVKD. This CDR3 comprises 14 residues. V dropped 0 bases and J dropped 4 bases, with 10 bases sitting between them. CDR3: CAISESSDGYEQYF. For the CDR3, the DNA is TGTGCCATCAGTGAGTCGAGCGACGGATACGAGCAGTACTTC.

V is TRBV5-1 and J is TRBJ2-1, with 7 bases aligning to TRBD2. There are 14 residues in the CDR3. Germline V gene lookup returns CDR1 SGHRS and CDR2 YFSETQ. With V trimmed by 8 bases and J by 5 bases, 10 bases remained unmatched. The DNA for the CDR3 is TGCGCCAGTGCGGCAGCGGGGCCTAACAATGAGCAGTTCTTC. Its protein is CASAAAGPNNEQFF.

This chain links TRBV6-4 with TRBJ1-1; possibly TRBD1 for D (5 bases). Germline V gives CDR1 MRHNA, CDR2 SNTAGT. V was trimmed by 8 bases and J by 6 bases, leaving 10 bases between them. This CDR3 region has 11 residues. The CDR3 bases are TGTGCCAGCCGACAGACTGCTGAAGCTTTCTTT. The encoded protein is CASRQTAEAFF.

V gene TRBV6-6 combines with J gene TRBJ2-1; TRBD1 matches at 9 bases. From germline, CDR1 is MNHNY and CDR2 SVGAGI (reference sequence). V dropped 6 bases and J dropped 8; count of bases not matched to a gene: 8. CDR3 length equals 14 residues. CDR3 region: CASRQRTGVDEQFF. DNA of the CDR3: TGTGCCAGCAGGCAAAGGACAGGGGTGGATGAGCAGTTCTTC.

This clone was seen a single time. The chain links TRBV5-6 to TRBJ1-2; D gene ambiguous. The CDR3 runs to 13 residues. Germline CDR1 and CDR2: SGHDT and YYEEEE. The V and J ends lost 4 bases and 4 bases respectively, with 11 bases between them. The CDR3 nucleotides read TGTGCCAGCAGCCAAGACGGATCCTATGGCTACACCTTC. Translating it yields CASSQDGSYGYTF.

This clone came up a few times. V usage is TRBV7-9 and J usage is TRBJ2-1, with TRBD2 identical over 10 bases. Germline CDR1 reads SEHNR; CDR2 reads FQNEAQ (reference sequence). This CDR3 spans 15 amino acids. Trimming at V came to 3 bases and at J to 8 bases, leaving 7 bases not matched to a gene. The CDR3 region has the DNA TGTGCCAGCAGCTTGACCAGCGGGGGGGAAGATGAGCAGTTCTTC. Protein product: CASSLTSGGEDEQFF.